This TCR beta chain is drawn from a study of blood T cells in healthy people across ages. This clonotype was picked up a small number of times. The antigen remains unidentified. It was with a sample-barcoded 5' primer and a J-beta primer mix that a second PCR of roughly 7 to 12 cycles was run. MiXCR, run by TCRdb on the 5' RACE reads, gives a single entry per CDR3 protein. The sample includes approximately 800,000 distinct CDR3 sequences, about a quarter of them seen just once. Regarding the study as a whole: Percentage of naive T cells showed a strong correlation with TCR beta diversity.

CDR1 and CDR2 (germline): SGHNT, YYREEE (reference sequence). CDR3 length: 15 residues. Trimming at V came to 0 bases and at J to 8 bases, leaving 8 bases not matched to a gene. This sample was also put to use in a study of T cells of mothers and their children.

The V and J genes are TRBV5-4 and TRBJ1-2, with 9 nucleotides matching TRBD1. The TCR comes from a boy younger than 18 in good health. What was sequenced was blood. In nucleotides, the CDR3 is TGTGCCAGCAGCTTGGCCCTCAACAGGGGGCAGGGCTACACCTTC. Translating it yields CASSLALNRGQGYTF.